This TCR beta chain was found in a study of OX40 agonist ivuxolimab in advanced cancers. Study-wide results and caveats: At 0.1 to 3.0 mg/kg and by week 6, CD4+ and CD8+ T cells in the blood had expanded clonally.

Patients were ineligible given autoimmune disease history or systemic immunosuppression. CDR1 is SGHNT and CDR2 is YYREEE in the germline V gene (reference sequence). CDR3 size: 15 residues. V shed 0 bases and J 3 bases; nucleotides not matched to a gene: 2. This clone has a handful of counts. Antigen: not known. Clones were read by immunoSEQ multiplex PCR, and TCRdb kept only the in-frame ones, dropping some. Found here are fewer than 80,000 clones, approximately 80% of them singletons; the top ten hold 5.5% to 6%. The receptor was derived from an adult with an advanced solid tumor such as melanoma, head and neck, liver or kidney cancer. The source was CD4+ or CD8+ T cells sorted from blood, collected in a trial of the OX40 agonist ivuxolimab. The V and J genes are TRBV5-4 and TRBJ2-2; TRBD1 aligns across 7 bases. Here the CDR3 DNA reads TGTGCCAGCAGCTTGGGACAGGGATACACCGGGGAGCTGTTTTTT. Encoded protein: CASSLGQGYTGELFF. The full variable domain, completed using reference TRBV5-4 and TRBJ2-2, is ETGVTQSPTHLIKTRGQQVTLRCSSQSGHNTVSWYQQALGQGPQFIFQYYREEENGRGNFPPRFSGLQFPNYSSELNVNALELDDSALYLCASSLGQGYTGELFFGEGSRLTVL.